This is a list of T cell receptor beta chains from one sample in a study of CD8+CD57+ T cells in acquired aplastic anemia. TCRdb reprocessed the reads via MiXCR and lists one record per CDR3 protein. Of about 270,000 distinct CDR3 sequences listed, 45% to 70% are singletons. The sample was sorted CD4+, CD8+, or CD8+CD57+ T cells (not recorded which) from PBMCs. The receptors derive from a human donor with severe aplastic anemia or a healthy control (not recorded which). Both conserved end residues are part of each CDR3. A D gene is named only where the DNA matches it firmly. Part of the rows lack a size; the others show once, few, many or a class for expanded clones.

v_gene,j_gene,abundance,d_gene,CDR3nt,CDR3aa
TRBV10-2,TRBJ2-7,few,NA,TGCGCCAGCAGTGAGTTGGGAGGAATGCTGTCCGGCGAGCAGTACTTC,CASSELGGMLSGEQYF
TRBV20-1,TRBJ1-6,many,TRBD1,TGCAGTGCTCAGGGACAGGGGGTGAGCTCCTATAATTCACCCCTCCACTTT,CSAQGQGVSSYNSPLHF
TRBV7-7,TRBJ1-1,NA,NA,TGTGCCAGCAGCTTTGGCCCAGAGAACACTGAAGCTTTCTTT,CASSFGPENTEAFF
TRBV5-1,TRBJ2-7,NA,NA,TGCGCCAGCCGCCCGACTCAGGCGGGGCCCTCCTACGAGCAGTACTTC,CASRPTQAGPSYEQYF
TRBV5-1,TRBJ1-5,many,NA,TGCGCCAGCAGCCTCCGGACAGATCAGCCCCAGCATTTT,CASSLRTDQPQHF
TRBV7-9,TRBJ2-7,NA,TRBD2,TGTGCCAGCAGCCCGAGGACTAGCGGGAGTCTCTACGGGCAGTACTTC,CASSPRTSGSLYGQYF
TRBV2,TRBJ2-7,NA,NA,TGTGCCAGCAGTGATGGTGGGAGCGACGAGCAGTACTTC,CASSDGGSDEQYF
TRBV7-3,TRBJ2-7,NA,NA,TGTGCCAGCAGCTCAACGGCCAATTCCTACGAGCAGTACTTC,CASSSTANSYEQYF
TRBV11-2,TRBJ2-5,many,TRBD2,TGTGCCAGCAGCTTAATGTTACTAGCGGGGCACCAAGAGACCCAGTACTTC,CASSLMLLAGHQETQYF
TRBV7-2,TRBJ1-2,NA,NA,TGTGCCAGCAGCCTCCTGGTGTATATTGGCTACACCTTC,CASSLLVYIGYTF
TRBV6-6,TRBJ2-2,many,TRBD1,TGTGCCAGCAGTCCTGGACAGGGGAGGCGAAGCGGGGAGCTGTTTTTT,CASSPGQGRRSGELFF
TRBV12-3/TRBV12-4,TRBJ1-1,NA,TRBD1,TGTGCCGGTAGGGGGCGGGACACTGAAGCTTTCTTT,CAGRGRDTEAFF
TRBV7-2,TRBJ2-7,NA,NA,TGTGCCAGCAGCGTGGGACGGGCAGGCTCCTACGAGCAGTACTTC,CASSVGRAGSYEQYF
TRBV10-3,TRBJ1-1,many,NA,TGTGCCATCAGTGAAACCGGGACGGTGAACACTGAAGCTTTCTTT,CAISETGTVNTEAFF
TRBV20-1,TRBJ2-7,NA,NA,TGCAGTGCTAGACTGACAGGCGTCGACTACGAGCAGTACTTC,CSARLTGVDYEQYF
TRBV12-3/TRBV12-4,TRBJ2-1,many,NA,TGTGCCAGCAGAAACAGGGACTCCTACAATGAGCAGTTCTTC,CASRNRDSYNEQFF
TRBV5-1,TRBJ1-1,NA,NA,TGCGCCAGCAGCTTGGAGGGTTTTCGGCAGTCTGAAGCTTTCTTT,CASSLEGFRQSEAFF
TRBV9,TRBJ2-7,many,TRBD1,TGTGCCAGCAGCAGACAGGGGCCTACCTACGAGCAGTACTTC,CASSRQGPTYEQYF
TRBV5-1,TRBJ2-7,NA,NA,TGCGCCAGCAGCTTGGGAAACGAGTACGAGCAGTACTTC,CASSLGNEYEQYF
TRBV7-9,TRBJ2-5,NA,NA,TGTGCCAGCAGCTCGCTGGACGGATACCAAGAGACCCAGTACTTC,CASSSLDGYQETQYF
TRBV19,TRBJ2-5,many,TRBD2,TGTGCCAGTAAGGCTAGCGGGCCCCGTGTGGAGACCCAGTACTTC,CASKASGPRVETQYF
TRBV6-1,TRBJ1-3,NA,NA,TGTGCCAGCAGTGAAGAAGACAGCTCTGGAAACACCATATATTTT,CASSEEDSSGNTIYF
TRBV20-1,TRBJ2-3,many,NA,TGCAGTGCTAGAGACCGCAGGGGAGATACGCAGTATTTT,CSARDRRGDTQYF
TRBV7-9,TRBJ2-7,NA,NA,TGTGCCAGCAGCTGGTCCCCAGACTACGAGCAGTACTTC,CASSWSPDYEQYF
TRBV20-1,TRBJ2-1,NA,NA,TGCAGTGCTAGGGAGGGACATGAGCAGTTCTTC,CSAREGHEQFF
TRBV9,TRBJ2-4,NA,TRBD2,TGTGCCAGCAGCGTAGATGGCGGGAGAGTCGGGGCCAAAAACATTCAGTACTTC,CASSVDGGRVGAKNIQYF
TRBV2,TRBJ1-2,NA,TRBD1,TGTGCCAGCAACGAGGGGGCAGAGGGCTACACCTTC,CASNEGAEGYTF
TRBV20-1,TRBJ2-3,NA,NA,TGCAGTGCTAGAGACTCGCAAGAGGGCCCAGATACGCAGTATTTT,CSARDSQEGPDTQYF
TRBV3-1,TRBJ1-4,NA,NA,TGTGCCAGCAGCGTAAAGGGTCTGGAAAAACTGTTTTTT,CASSVKGLEKLFF
TRBV2,TRBJ2-7,many,TRBD2,TGTGCCAGCAGTGAATTCCAGCGGGGGGTTGGCGAGCAGTACTTC,CASSEFQRGVGEQYF
TRBV5-5,TRBJ2-7,NA,NA,TGCGCCAGCAGTCACACTAGTCCGTACGAGCAGTACTTC,CASSHTSPYEQYF
TRBV12-3/TRBV12-4,TRBJ2-7,many,TRBD1,TGTGCCAGCAGTTTCGGACAGGGGGGAACAAAGCAGTACTTC,CASSFGQGGTKQYF
TRBV20-1,TRBJ1-2,NA,TRBD1,TGCAGTGCTGACGACAGGGGTCGGGGCTATGGCTACACCTTC,CSADDRGRGYGYTF
TRBV5-1,TRBJ2-7,few,TRBD2,TGCGCCAGCAGCTTGGGGCGGGAGGGCTACGAGCAGTACTTC,CASSLGREGYEQYF
TRBV6-5,TRBJ1-4,many,NA,TGTGCCAGCAGTTACGGACAGATGGATGAAAAACTGTTTTTT,CASSYGQMDEKLFF
TRBV5-5,TRBJ2-1,NA,NA,TGTGCCAGCAGCCTGGGGCAGGTAGGAATTTACAATGAGCAGTTCTTC,CASSLGQVGIYNEQFF
TRBV19,TRBJ2-7,many,NA,TGTGCCAGTAGTAATAGAGGGCTAGCGAGAAACGAGCAGTACTTC,CASSNRGLARNEQYF
TRBV30,TRBJ2-2,few,NA,TGTGCCTGGAGTGTAGGGAAGGGGGCGGGGGCCTACACCGGGGAGCTGTTTTTT,CAWSVGKGAGAYTGELFF
TRBV9,TRBJ2-4,NA,TRBD2,TGTGCCAGCAGCGGTCTTGGAATAGCGGGGGATCGTGACGGCATTCAGTACTTC,CASSGLGIAGDRDGIQYF
TRBV7-2,TRBJ1-2,many,NA,TGTGCCAGCAGCTTAGTTGTCAGTGATTCAGCTAACTATGGCTACACCTTC,CASSLVVSDSANYGYTF
TRBV15,TRBJ2-1,NA,NA,TGTGCCACCGGTACGACCCTCGGTTCGGACAATGAGCAGTTCTTC,CATGTTLGSDNEQFF
TRBV20-1,TRBJ2-7,NA,TRBD2,TGCAGTGCTAGCACTAGCGGGGGGGCCACTGGGTACGAGCAGTACTTC,CSASTSGGATGYEQYF
TRBV20-1,TRBJ1-5,many,NA,TGCAGTGCTAGACCGGGGAGCAATCAGCCCCAGCATTTT,CSARPGSNQPQHF
TRBV28,TRBJ1-3,few,NA,TGTGCCAGCTGGCGGGGGAAGGGAATCTCTGGAAACACCATATATTTT,CASWRGKGISGNTIYF
TRBV5-1,TRBJ2-3,NA,NA,TGCGCCAGCAGCTCAACGGACGTTGCCCTCACAGATACGCAGTATTTT,CASSSTDVALTDTQYF
TRBV12-3/TRBV12-4,TRBJ2-5,NA,NA,TGTGCCAGCAGTTACTTACAGGGACCCGAGACCCAGTACTTC,CASSYLQGPETQYF
TRBV9,TRBJ2-3,NA,TRBD2,TGTGCCAGCAAGTCGGGACTACAGACCACAGATACGCAGTATTTT,CASKSGLQTTDTQYF
TRBV20-1,TRBJ1-1,few,NA,TGCAGTGCTAGAGAGAGAGGAGACACTGAAGCTTTCTTT,CSARERGDTEAFF
TRBV20-1,TRBJ1-2,NA,NA,TGCAGCACCCGATCGCGGGGGGAGGGAGGCTACACCTTC,CSTRSRGEGGYTF
TRBV5-1,TRBJ2-2,once,NA,TGCGCCAGCAGCTTGGAAGCGTCCGCGAACACCGGGGAGCTGTTTTTT,CASSLEASANTGELFF
TRBV10-3,TRBJ2-7,NA,NA,TGTGCCATCACTCCAGACTCCGGCTCCTACGAGCAGTACTTC,CAITPDSGSYEQYF
TRBV7-9,TRBJ2-7,NA,TRBD1,TGTGCCAGCAGCCCCCGACAGGGTAGCTACGAGCAGTACTTC,CASSPRQGSYEQYF
TRBV5-6,TRBJ2-5,few,NA,TGTGCCAGCAGCCACCGCCGGGTCCAAGAGACCCAGTACTTC,CASSHRRVQETQYF
TRBV7-2,TRBJ1-5,NA,NA,TGTGCCAGCAGCATCGGGAGTGGCAATCAGCCCCAGCATTTT,CASSIGSGNQPQHF
TRBV2,TRBJ1-1,NA,NA,TGTGCCAGCAGTGTAGATCAGGGGATAGCCTTT,CASSVDQGIAF